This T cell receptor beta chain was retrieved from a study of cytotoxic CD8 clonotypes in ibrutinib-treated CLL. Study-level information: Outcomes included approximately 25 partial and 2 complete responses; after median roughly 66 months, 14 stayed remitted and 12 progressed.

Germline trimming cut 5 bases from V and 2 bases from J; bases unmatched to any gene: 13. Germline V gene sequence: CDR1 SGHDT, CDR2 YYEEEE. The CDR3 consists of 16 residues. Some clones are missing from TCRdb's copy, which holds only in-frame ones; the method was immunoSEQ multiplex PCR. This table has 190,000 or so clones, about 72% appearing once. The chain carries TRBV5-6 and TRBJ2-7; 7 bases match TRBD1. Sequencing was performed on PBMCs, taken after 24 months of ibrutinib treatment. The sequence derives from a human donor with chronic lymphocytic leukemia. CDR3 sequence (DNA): TGTGCCAGCAGTCCAACTTACAGGGGCTACCCCTACGAGCAGTACTTC. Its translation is CASSPTYRGYPYEQYF.